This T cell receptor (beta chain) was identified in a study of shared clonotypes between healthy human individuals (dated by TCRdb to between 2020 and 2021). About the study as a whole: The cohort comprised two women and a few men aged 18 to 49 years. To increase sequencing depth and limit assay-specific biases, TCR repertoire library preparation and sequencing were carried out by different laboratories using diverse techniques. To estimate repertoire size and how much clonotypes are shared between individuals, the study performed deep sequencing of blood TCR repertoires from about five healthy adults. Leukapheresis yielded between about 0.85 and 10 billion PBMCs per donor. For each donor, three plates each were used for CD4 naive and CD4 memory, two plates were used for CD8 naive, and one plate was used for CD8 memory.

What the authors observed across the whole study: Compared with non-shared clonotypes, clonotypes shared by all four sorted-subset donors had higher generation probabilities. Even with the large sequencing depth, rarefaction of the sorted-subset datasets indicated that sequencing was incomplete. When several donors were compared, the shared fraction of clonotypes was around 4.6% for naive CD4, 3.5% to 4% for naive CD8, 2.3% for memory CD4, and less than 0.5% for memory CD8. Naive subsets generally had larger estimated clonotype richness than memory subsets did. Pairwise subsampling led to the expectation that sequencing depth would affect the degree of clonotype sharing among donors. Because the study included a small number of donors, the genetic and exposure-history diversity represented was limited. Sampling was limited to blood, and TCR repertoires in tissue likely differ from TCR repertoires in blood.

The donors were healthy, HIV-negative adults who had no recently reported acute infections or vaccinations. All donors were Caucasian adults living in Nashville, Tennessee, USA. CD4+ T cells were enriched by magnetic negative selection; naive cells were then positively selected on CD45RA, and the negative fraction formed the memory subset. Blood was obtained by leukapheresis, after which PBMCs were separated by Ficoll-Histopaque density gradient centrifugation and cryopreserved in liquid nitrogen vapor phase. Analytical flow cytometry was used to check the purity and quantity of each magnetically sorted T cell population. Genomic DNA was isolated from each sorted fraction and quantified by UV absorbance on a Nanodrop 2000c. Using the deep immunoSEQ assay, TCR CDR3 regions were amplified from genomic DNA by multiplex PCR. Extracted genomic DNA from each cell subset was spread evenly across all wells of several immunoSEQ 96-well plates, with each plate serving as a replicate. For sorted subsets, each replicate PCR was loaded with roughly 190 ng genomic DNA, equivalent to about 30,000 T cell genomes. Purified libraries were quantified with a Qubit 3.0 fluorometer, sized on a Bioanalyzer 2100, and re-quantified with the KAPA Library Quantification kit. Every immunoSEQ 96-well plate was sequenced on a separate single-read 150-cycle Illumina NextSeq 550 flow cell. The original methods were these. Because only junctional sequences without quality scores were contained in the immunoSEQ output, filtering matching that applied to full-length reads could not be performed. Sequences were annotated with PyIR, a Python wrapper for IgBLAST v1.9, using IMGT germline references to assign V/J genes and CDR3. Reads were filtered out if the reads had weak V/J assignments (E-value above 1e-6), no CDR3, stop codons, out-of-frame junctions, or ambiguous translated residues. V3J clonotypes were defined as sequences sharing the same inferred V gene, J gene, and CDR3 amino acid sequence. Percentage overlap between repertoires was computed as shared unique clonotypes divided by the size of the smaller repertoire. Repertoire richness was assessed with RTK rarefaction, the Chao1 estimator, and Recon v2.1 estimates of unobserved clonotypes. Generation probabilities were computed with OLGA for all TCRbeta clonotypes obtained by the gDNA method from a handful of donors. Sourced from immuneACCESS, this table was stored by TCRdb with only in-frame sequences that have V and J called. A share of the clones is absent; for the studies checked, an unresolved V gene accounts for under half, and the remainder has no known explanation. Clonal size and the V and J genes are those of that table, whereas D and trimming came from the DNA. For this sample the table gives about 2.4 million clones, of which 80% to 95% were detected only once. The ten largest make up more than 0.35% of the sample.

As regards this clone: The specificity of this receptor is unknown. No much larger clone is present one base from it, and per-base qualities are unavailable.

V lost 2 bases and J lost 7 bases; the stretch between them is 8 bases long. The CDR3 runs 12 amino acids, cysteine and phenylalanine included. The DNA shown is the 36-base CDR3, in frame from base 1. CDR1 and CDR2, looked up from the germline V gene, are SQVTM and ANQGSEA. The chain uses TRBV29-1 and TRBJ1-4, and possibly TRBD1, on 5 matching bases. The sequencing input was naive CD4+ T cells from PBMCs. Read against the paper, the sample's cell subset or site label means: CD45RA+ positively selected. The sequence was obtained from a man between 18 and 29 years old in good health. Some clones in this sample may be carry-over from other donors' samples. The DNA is TGCAGCGTTGAACAGGGCTCTGAAAAACTGTTTTTT. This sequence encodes CSVEQGSEKLFF.